Presented here are 17 T cell receptor beta chains from one specimen sequenced in a study of blood T cell repertoires in COVID-19. Using immunoSEQ multiplex PCR, the repertoire was profiled, and TCRdb retains in-frame clones only, with some absent. This table has about 120,000 clones, 65% to 90% appearing once. The sample was peripheral blood. Every receptor here comes from a man aged 80 or over with active or convalescent COVID-19.

The chain combines TRBV19 with TRBJ1-6; D gene uncertain. Trimming cost V 7 bases and J 6 bases, with 13 bases left between them. CDR1 is LNHDA, CDR2 SQIVND, per germline (reference sequence). This CDR3 region has 14 residues. The CDR3 spells CASTATVPNSPLHF. The CDR3 nucleotides read TGTGCCAGTACCGCAACAGTTCCTAATTCACCCCTCCACTTT.

V usage is TRBV19 and J usage is TRBJ2-5, with D unresolved. V gave up 6 bases and J gave up 4 bases, with 18 bases separating them. Germline V CDR1 and CDR2: LNHDA, SQIVND (reference sequence). The CDR3 loop spans 15 amino acids. Here the CDR3 reads CASSPPLSRIETQYF. For the CDR3, the DNA is TGTGCCAGTAGCCCCCCATTGAGCAGGATAGAGACCCAGTACTTC.

The rearrangement links TRBV19 to TRBJ2-5, with D possibly TRBD2 on 5 matching bases. Per germline, CDR1 LNHDA and CDR2 SQIVND (reference sequence). Trimming took 3 bases from V and 1 from J, leaving 15 bases between them. The CDR3 loop spans 16 amino acids. CDR3 bases: TGTGCCAGTAGTATGCGGGCTACCCTAGCCCAAGAGACCCAGTACTTC. Protein product: CASSMRATLAQETQYF.

The chain has TRBV6-5 and TRBJ2-7; 7 bases agree with TRBD1. J gave up 2 bases and V 5 bases, and 9 bases lay outside the gene matches. Germline CDR1 MNHEY, CDR2 SVGAGI. This CDR3 has 15 residues. The CDR3 region is CASSPRTGYTYEQYF. DNA of the CDR3: TGTGCCAGCAGTCCGAGGACAGGCTACACCTACGAGCAGTACTTC.

The V and J genes are TRBV12-3 or TRBV12-4 and TRBJ1-2; unclear D gene. This CDR3 is built from 13 residues. V lost 6 bases and J 4 bases, leaving 12 bases between the germline ends. The CDR3 here is CASSPGRVYGYTF. CDR3 coding DNA: TGTGCCAGCAGCCCCGGGAGGGTCTATGGCTACACCTTC.

This chain joins TRBV28 and TRBJ1-2; no firm D call. Germline CDR1 reads MDHEN; CDR2 reads SYDVKM. V dropped 4 bases and J dropped 1 base, with 10 bases sitting between them. CDR3 length: 14 residues. CDR3 sequence (DNA): TGTGCCAGCAGTTCCTCTCCTATTAACTATGGCTACACCTTC. This encodes CASSSSPINYGYTF.

This sequence joins TRBV9 and TRBJ2-1; 10 nucleotides line up with TRBD2. Germline assignment: CDR1 SGDLS and CDR2 YYNGEE. This CDR3 region has 15 residues. Trimming cost V 3 bases and J 4 bases; bases outside gene matches: 4. In nucleotides, the CDR3 is TGTGCCAGCAGCGCCAGCGGGAGGGGTTACAATGAGCAGTTCTTC. This encodes CASSASGRGYNEQFF.

J is TRBJ2-1 and V is TRBV7-3, with TRBD2 identical over 10 bases. Germline V lookup: CDR1 SGHTA, CDR2 FQGTGA. CDR3 length equals 14 residues. V lost 4 bases to trimming and J lost 5 bases; unmatched junction nucleotides: 2. The CDR3 region is CASSSAGGNNEQFF. DNA for the CDR3: TGTGCCAGCAGCTCAGCGGGAGGGAACAATGAGCAGTTCTTC.

The chain carries TRBV21-1 and TRBJ2-7; the D call TRBD2 from the table was never checked on the DNA. TRBV21-1 is reported as a pseudogene. The CDR3 runs to 22 residues. The CDR3 DNA follows: TGTGCCAGCAGCCTCCTTGGCGACGGGATGACTAGCGGGAGCCTATGGAGTTGCGAGCAGTACTTC. Protein product: CASSLLGDGMTSGSLWSCEQYF.

This clone was detected only once. The chain couples TRBV5-1 to TRBJ2-1; TRBD2 matches 7 bases. The CDR3 covers 16 residues. Losses at the gene ends were 4 bases for V and 5 bases for J; bases not matched to a gene: 12. CDR1 and CDR2 (germline): SGHRS, YFSETQ. This chain's CDR3 is CASSPVALAEHNEQFF. For the CDR3, the DNA is TGCGCCAGCAGCCCCGTCGCGCTAGCGGAACACAATGAGCAGTTCTTC.

The chain recombines TRBV4-3 with TRBJ2-3; TRBD1 is a possible D gene (5 bases). Deletions cut 3 bases from V and 1 base from J, with 14 bases between. This CDR3 has 16 amino acids. The germline CDR1 and CDR2 sequences are LGHNA and YSLEER. The CDR3 DNA sequence: TGCGCCAGCAGCCAGACTCTGGGCAGGGGCACAGATACGCAGTATTTT. It codes for CASSQTLGRGTDTQYF.

The chain uses TRBV19 and TRBJ1-5, with D perhaps matching TRBD1 (5 bases). The CDR3 consists of 15 residues. V was pared by 6 bases and J by 4 bases, with 16 bases between. CDR1 and CDR2 (germline): LNHDA, SQIVND (reference sequence). In nucleotides, the CDR3 is TGTGCCAGTAGCTTGGGGCAGATCCTTAATCAGCCCCAGCATTTT. Translated: CASSLGQILNQPQHF.

J is TRBJ2-3 and V is TRBV6-1, with 8 nucleotides matching TRBD2. Unmatched junction bases numbered 4, after V lost 1 base and J lost 1 base. The CDR3 is 16 residues long. Germline-derived CDR1 and CDR2 are MNHNS and SASEGT. CDR3 in DNA: TGTGCCAGCAGTGAAGGGATTAGCGGGGGCACAGATACGCAGTATTTT. Amino acid sequence: CASSEGISGGTDTQYF.

The chain combines TRBV10-1 with TRBJ2-7, with D maybe TRBD2 (5 bases). The germline V and J ends were trimmed by 6 bases and 0 bases, with 9 bases remaining between them. This CDR3 is built from 13 residues. The germline V gene has CDR1 WNHNN and CDR2 SYGVQD (reference sequence). In DNA form, the CDR3 reads TGCGCCAGCAGCCCGGGAAGCTCCTACGAGCAGTACTTC. Protein sequence: CASSPGSSYEQYF.

A single count supports this clone. The chain recombines TRBV14 with TRBJ2-1; D gene uncertain. The CDR3 has 13 amino acids. Trimming left V 2 bases short and J 9 bases short, with 11 bases between. Germline V gives CDR1 SGHDN, CDR2 FVKESK. Written as DNA, the CDR3 is TGTGCCAGCAGCCAACAGAACAGTGTTGAGCAGTTCTTC. It yields the protein CASSQQNSVEQFF.

The V call is TRBV2, the J call TRBJ2-2; possibly TRBD2 for D (6 bases). The germline gives CDR1 SNHLY, CDR2 FYNNEI. The germline V and J ends were trimmed by 7 bases and 6 bases, with 12 bases remaining between them. The CDR3 runs to 13 residues. The CDR3, as DNA: TGTGCCAGCAATTGGCGGGGAGCCGGGGAGCTGTTTTTT. It translates to CASNWRGAGELFF.

This clone was counted a single time. The chain links TRBV6-5 to TRBJ2-1; perhaps TRBD2 as D (5 bases). The CDR3 is made up of 16 amino acids. V was trimmed by 0 bases and J by 7 bases, leaving 16 bases between them. The V gene's germline CDR1 is MNHEY and CDR2 SVGAGI. The CDR3 region is CASSYSSRGQTNEQFF. In DNA, the CDR3 is TGTGCCAGCAGTTACTCTAGTCGGGGTCAGACGAATGAGCAGTTCTTC.